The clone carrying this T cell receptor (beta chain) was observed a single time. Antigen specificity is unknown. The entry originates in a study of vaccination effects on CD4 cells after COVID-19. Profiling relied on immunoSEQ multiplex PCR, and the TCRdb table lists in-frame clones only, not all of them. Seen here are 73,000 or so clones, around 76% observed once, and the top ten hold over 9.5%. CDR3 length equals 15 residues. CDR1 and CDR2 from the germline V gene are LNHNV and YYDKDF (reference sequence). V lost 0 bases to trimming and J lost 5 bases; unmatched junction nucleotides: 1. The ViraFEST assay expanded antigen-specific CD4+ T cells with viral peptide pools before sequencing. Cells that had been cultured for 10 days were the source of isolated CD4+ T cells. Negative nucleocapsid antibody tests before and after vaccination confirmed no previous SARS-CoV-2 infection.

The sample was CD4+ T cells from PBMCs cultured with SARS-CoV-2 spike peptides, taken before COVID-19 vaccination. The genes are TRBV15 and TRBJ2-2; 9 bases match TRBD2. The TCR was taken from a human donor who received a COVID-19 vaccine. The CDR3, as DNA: TGTGCCACCAGCAGAGATAGCGGGGGAACCGGGGAGCTGTTTTTT. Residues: CATSRDSGGTGELFF.